This T cell receptor (beta chain) was recorded in a study of breast tumors, draining lymph nodes, adjacent tissues (dated by TCRdb to between 2015 and 2016). Context from the whole study: TCR beta repertoires were compared across tumor, adjacent nontumor tissue and axillary lymph nodes obtained from breast cancer patients. In human breast cancer, the study set out to assess how tumor, surrounding tissue and draining lymph node repertoires relate to one another and whether T cells might be exchanged between them. The research as a whole found: Tumor T-cell repertoires showed less diversity than lymph node repertoires and more diversity than nontumor tissue repertoires, and tumor T-cell repertoires showed preferential V and J gene usage. A scenario in which most tumor T cells derive from the lymph node and then expand within tumor tissue was judged to be consistent with the data. The conclusion that tumor T cells originate in lymph nodes was presented as consistent with a hypothesis rather than as directly demonstrated. The similarity between tumor and nontumor tissue repertoires was significantly greater in luminal-like breast cancer than in basal-like breast cancer.

This clonotype came up many times. Its antigen target is currently unknown. It has no much larger one-base neighbor in the sample; base qualities were not kept. CDR1 and CDR2 are drawn from the germline V gene (reference sequence): LNHDA, SQIVND. V loses 3 bases at its end and J loses 4 bases; junction bases beyond the gene matches: 6. The cysteine opens and the phenylalanine closes a CDR3 of 16 amino acids. Only CDR3 DNA is held: 48 bases, read in frame from base 1. The lymph node samples were taken from the axillary draining lymph nodes of breast cancer patients. For sequencing, an Illumina HiSeq 2000 was employed. Multiplex PCR amplification was used to build the TCR beta chain libraries. High-throughput sequencing was used to analyze the amplified TCR beta chain products. The raw public data were reprocessed by TCRdb itself: fastp quality trimming at Q25, MiXCR clonotype calling, in-frame beta chains only. Every distinct CDR3 protein forms one entry, paired with its most common genes and DNA. A total of 200,000 or so distinct CDR3 sequences appear in this sample, about 32% of them only once. The top ten clonotypes cover 4.3% of the sample.

The source material was axillary lymph node tissue. Recombination joined TRBV19 with TRBJ2-3; TRBD2 agrees with 11 junctional bases. The sequence came from a female donor with breast cancer. Some clones in this sample may be carry-over from other donors' samples. The CDR3 region reads CASSMGLAVRSDTQYF. In nucleotides, the sequence is TGTGCCAGTAGTATGGGACTAGCGGTAAGGTCAGATACGCAGTATTTT.